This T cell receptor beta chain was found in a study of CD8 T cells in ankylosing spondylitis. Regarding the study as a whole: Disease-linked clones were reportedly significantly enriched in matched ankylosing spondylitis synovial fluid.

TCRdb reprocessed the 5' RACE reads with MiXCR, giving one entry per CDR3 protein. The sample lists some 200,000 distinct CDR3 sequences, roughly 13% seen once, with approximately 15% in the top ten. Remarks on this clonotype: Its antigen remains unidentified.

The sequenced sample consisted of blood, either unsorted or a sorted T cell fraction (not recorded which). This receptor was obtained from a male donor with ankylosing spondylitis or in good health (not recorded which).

The CDR3: CASSVGGTSYNEQFF. CDR3 nucleotides: TGTGCCAGCAGCGTAGGCGGGACCTCCTACAATGAGCAGTTCTTC. The chain has TRBV9 and TRBJ2-1, with a tentative D call TRBD2 (6 bases). Trimming left V 0 bases short and J 0 bases short, with 7 bases between. CDR1 and CDR2 (germline): SGDLS, YYNGEE. The CDR3 extends over 15 amino acids.